The next 2 T cell receptor beta chains were all read from a single sample in a study of blood T cell repertoires in COVID-19. The protocol was immunoSEQ multiplex PCR, while the TCRdb copy is restricted to in-frame clones and leaves out a portion. Of about 160,000 clones listed, roughly 88% are singletons. Sequences were obtained from peripheral blood. The receptors here all came from an elderly woman with active or convalescent COVID-19.

CDR3: CASDGQDYGYTF. The CDR3 DNA reads as TGTGCCAGCGACGGACAGGATTATGGCTACACCTTC. The chain is built from TRBV12-3 or TRBV12-4 and TRBJ1-2; 7 positions match TRBD1. The CDR3 consists of 12 residues. V lost 8 bases to trimming and J lost 5 bases; unmatched junction nucleotides: 5.

The chain recombines TRBV5-1 with TRBJ1-6, with a possible D match to TRBD1 (5 bases). In germline, CDR1 is SGHRS, CDR2 YFSETQ. Trimming shortened V by 3 bases and J by 6 bases, and 19 bases separated the two germline ends. The CDR3 runs to 17 residues. CDR3 nucleotides: TGCGCCAGCAGCTCCTCCGGGGGTTCGTCTCTTAATTCACCCCTCCACTTT. This encodes CASSSSGGSSLNSPLHF.